Listed below are T cell receptor beta chains from one sample, sequenced in a study of vaccination and CD4 T cells after COVID-19. MiXCR, run by TCRdb on the PCR reads, gives a single entry per CDR3 protein. The table lists 20,000 or so distinct CDR3 sequences, 35% to 55% of them singletons. What these receptors recognize is not known. Sequenced here: CD4+ T cells from blood, cultured in vitro, sampled about 7 months after SARS-CoV-2 vaccination. These receptors originate from a human donor who had recovered from COVID-19. The CDR3 runs from the conserved cysteine through the conserved F or W. D genes are given only for firm matches. Rows give clone size only sometimes, using once, few, many, or a class for an expanded clone.

.	TRBV25-1	TRBJ2-1	.	CASLTSYNEQFF	TGTGCCAGCCTAACCAGCTACAATGAGCAGTTCTTC
.	TRBV21-1	TRBJ2-5	.	CASSPSLTGDQETQYF	TGTGCCAGCAGCCCCAGCCTTACAGGGGACCAAGAGACCCAGTACTTC
.	TRBV20-1	TRBJ2-5	.	CSANQVGEGLETQYF	TGCAGTGCAAACCAAGTAGGGGAAGGTTTAGAGACCCAGTACTTC
TRBD2	TRBV25-1	TRBJ2-7	few	CASSRTSGSYEQYF	TGTGCCAGCAGCAGGACTAGCGGGTCCTACGAGCAGTACTTC
TRBD2	TRBV10-3	TRBJ2-7	.	CAISEGKGTSSPHEQYF	TGTGCCATCAGTGAGGGAAAAGGGACTAGTTCTCCCCACGAGCAGTACTTC
.	TRBV27	TRBJ2-3	.	CASGGSSTDTQYF	TGTGCCAGCGGGGGGAGTAGCACAGATACGCAGTATTTT
.	TRBV20-1	TRBJ1-3	.	CSARSTGRGNTIYF	TGCAGTGCTAGATCAACGGGGAGAGGAAACACCATATATTTT
TRBD1	TRBV7-9	TRBJ1-2	few	CASSFWDRDDGYTF	TGTGCCAGCAGCTTTTGGGACAGGGACGATGGCTACACCTTC
TRBD2	TRBV7-8	TRBJ2-7	.	CASSKGLAGYEQYF	TGTGCCAGCAGCAAGGGACTAGCGGGATACGAGCAGTACTTC
.	TRBV28	TRBJ1-6	.	CASSFWVRGGHNSPLHF	TGTGCCAGCAGTTTTTGGGTCCGGGGTGGCCATAATTCACCCCTCCACTTT
.	TRBV6-1	TRBJ1-2	.	CASSRGDRDKNGYTF	TGTGCCAGCAGCCGCGGAGACCGGGACAAGAATGGCTACACCTTC
.	TRBV20-1	TRBJ1-1	few	CSARGTGNTEAFF	TGCAGTGCTAGAGGAACCGGTAACACTGAAGCTTTCTTT
TRBD2	TRBV6-5	TRBJ2-7	.	CASSSPSSGRSPYEQYF	TGTGCCAGCAGTTCCCCATCTAGCGGGAGATCCCCCTACGAGCAGTACTTC
.	TRBV20-1	TRBJ1-6	few	CSARRTAGPYNSPLHF	TGCAGTGCTAGACGGACCGCGGGGCCATATAATTCACCCCTCCACTTT
TRBD1	TRBV20-1	TRBJ2-5	.	CSARDLGQGQETQYF	TGCAGTGCTAGAGACCTAGGACAGGGCCAAGAGACCCAGTACTTC
.	TRBV20-1	TRBJ1-5	.	CSAIWTANQPQHF	TGCAGTGCGATTTGGACGGCAAATCAGCCCCAGCATTTT
TRBD1	TRBV20-1	TRBJ1-2	medium-sized	CSARALTGTGNYGYTF	TGCAGTGCTAGAGCCTTGACCGGGACAGGGAACTATGGCTACACCTTC
.	TRBV7-2	TRBJ2-7	few	CASSLARNYEQYF	TGTGCCAGCAGCTTAGCGCGGAACTACGAGCAGTACTTC
TRBD2	TRBV10-3	TRBJ2-1	.	CAISESTGTSGRARQFF	TGTGCCATCAGTGAGTCGACTGGGACTAGCGGGAGGGCTAGGCAGTTCTTC
TRBD1	TRBV11-2	TRBJ2-7	few	CASSLGQGSVGEQYF	TGTGCCAGCAGCTTAGGACAGGGGAGTGTGGGTGAGCAGTACTTC
.	TRBV28	TRBJ2-7	.	CASSLLGGVEYEQYF	TGTGCCAGCAGTTTATTGGGGGGAGTGGAGTACGAGCAGTACTTC
.	TRBV20-1	TRBJ2-7	.	CSAREPSDYYEQYF	TGCAGTGCTAGAGAGCCTAGCGATTACTACGAGCAGTACTTC
.	TRBV7-2	TRBJ1-2	.	CASSVQGTQANYGYTF	TGTGCCAGCAGCGTTCAGGGAACCCAAGCTAACTATGGCTACACCTTC
TRBD1	TRBV28	TRBJ1-2	once	CASSLRGQLGSGYGYTF	TGTGCCAGCAGTTTGAGGGGACAGTTAGGGAGTGGGTATGGCTACACCTTC
.	TRBV20-1	TRBJ2-3	few	CSASADTQYF	TGCAGTGCTAGTGCAGATACGCAGTATTTT
TRBD1	TRBV5-4	TRBJ2-7	few	CASSLFGQGASEQYF	TGTGCCAGCAGCTTGTTTGGGCAGGGGGCATCCGAGCAGTACTTC
TRBD2	TRBV20-1	TRBJ2-1	.	CSARGLAAPHNEQFF	TGCAGTGCTAGGGGGCTAGCGGCCCCGCACAATGAGCAGTTCTTC
TRBD2	TRBV6-1	TRBJ2-3	.	CATASGISTDTQYF	TGTGCCACCGCTAGCGGGATCAGCACAGATACGCAGTATTTT
.	TRBV20-1	TRBJ1-2	.	CSATGDNYGYTF	TGCAGTGCAACCGGGGACAACTATGGCTACACCTTC
TRBD1	TRBV11-2	TRBJ1-2	.	CASSLAPGGYGYTF	TGTGCCAGCAGCTTAGCCCCAGGGGGCTATGGCTACACCTTC
.	TRBV6-2/TRBV6-3	TRBJ1-1	few	CASSRNQGPEAFF	TGTGCCAGCAGTAGGAATCAGGGTCCTGAAGCTTTCTTT
TRBD2	TRBV19	TRBJ2-3	.	CASSVSGRQDTQYF	TGTGCCAGTAGCGTCTCCGGGAGGCAAGATACGCAGTATTTT
.	TRBV7-9	TRBJ2-3	.	CASSLFDRRITDTQYF	TGTGCCAGCAGCTTATTTGACAGACGAATAACAGATACGCAGTATTTT
TRBD2	TRBV5-4	TRBJ2-7	once	CASSWSSGIGYEQYF	TGTGCCAGCAGCTGGTCAAGCGGGATTGGGTACGAGCAGTACTTC
.	TRBV20-1	TRBJ2-6	.	CSVVGERNSGANVLTF	TGCAGTGTAGTCGGGGAGCGTAACTCTGGGGCCAACGTCCTGACTTTC
.	TRBV28	TRBJ1-1	.	CASIRDTYTEAFF	TGTGCCAGCATTCGGGACACCTACACTGAAGCTTTCTTT
.	TRBV6-1	TRBJ1-5	few	CASSPLGGPSNQPQHF	TGTGCCAGCAGTCCCCTAGGTGGCCCTAGCAATCAGCCCCAGCATTTT
.	TRBV6-1	TRBJ1-5	.	CASSDGGRAFINQPQHF	TGTGCCAGCAGTGATGGGGGCAGGGCTTTCATAAATCAGCCCCAGCATTTT
.	TRBV6-2/TRBV6-3	TRBJ1-5	.	CASRSWTDASQHF	TGTGCCAGCCGTTCGTGGACCGACGCATCCCAGCATTTT
TRBD1	TRBV27	TRBJ2-3	.	CASTVWDRGLDTQYF	TGTGCCAGCACCGTGTGGGACAGGGGTTTGGATACGCAGTATTTT
.	TRBV4-3	TRBJ1-6	.	CASSHIGVINSPLHF	TGCGCCAGCAGCCACATAGGCGTCATTAATTCACCCCTCCACTTT
TRBD1	TRBV19	TRBJ1-2	.	CASSIRGTGNYGYTF	TGTGCCAGTAGTATTAGGGGGACAGGGAACTATGGCTACACCTTC
TRBD1	TRBV5-1	TRBJ2-3	once	CASSSGDRFTDTQYF	TGCGCCAGCAGCTCGGGGGACAGGTTCACAGATACGCAGTATTTT
.	TRBV7-9	TRBJ2-1	.	CASSLILGEGSEQFF	TGTGCCAGCAGCTTAATATTAGGTGAAGGATCTGAGCAGTTCTTC
.	TRBV7-9	TRBJ1-5	.	CASSRLGGQPQHF	TGTGCCAGCAGCAGACTGGGAGGGCAGCCCCAGCATTTT
.	TRBV2	TRBJ1-1	.	CASRSSSNTEAFF	TGTGCCAGCAGATCCAGTTCGAACACTGAAGCTTTCTTT
TRBD2	TRBV10-3	TRBJ2-7	.	CASRDPETSGYEQYF	TGTGCCAGCCGGGATCCGGAGACTAGCGGTTACGAGCAGTACTTC
.	TRBV28	TRBJ2-7	.	CASSMTVGAGARYEQYF	TGTGCCAGCAGCATGACGGTAGGGGCGGGTGCTCGTTACGAGCAGTACTTC
TRBD1	TRBV19	TRBJ1-5	medium-sized	CASSIRDRGGNQPQHF	TGTGCCAGTAGTATCCGGGACAGGGGGGGCAATCAGCCCCAGCATTTT
.	TRBV6-1	TRBJ2-5	few	CASSEGWAGVETQYF	TGTGCCAGCAGTGAAGGCTGGGCAGGGGTGGAGACCCAGTACTTC
.	TRBV6-5	TRBJ1-1	.	CASSYSSGRPNTEAFF	TGTGCCAGCAGTTACTCTTCGGGACGGCCGAACACTGAAGCTTTCTTT
TRBD1	TRBV6-1	TRBJ2-3	medium-sized	CASGGQNTDTQYF	TGTGCCAGCGGGGGACAGAACACAGATACGCAGTATTTT
.	TRBV7-6	TRBJ2-5	few	CASSLLATKGETQYF	TGTGCCAGCAGCTTGCTAGCGACAAAAGGGGAGACCCAGTACTTC
.	TRBV20-1	TRBJ1-1	.	CSAREPGKGIEAFF	TGCAGTGCTAGAGAACCCGGAAAGGGAATTGAAGCTTTCTTT
TRBD2	TRBV7-2	TRBJ2-3	few	CASSLVSSGDTQYF	TGTGCCAGCAGCTTAGTTTCTAGCGGAGATACGCAGTATTTT
TRBD2	TRBV7-8	TRBJ2-3	.	CASSTRDYTDTQYF	TGTGCCAGCAGCACCCGGGACTACACAGATACGCAGTATTTT
.	TRBV7-9	TRBJ2-5	few	CASSLTSGQETQYF	TGTGCCAGCAGCTTAACCAGCGGCCAAGAGACCCAGTACTTC
.	TRBV20-1	TRBJ2-7	once	CSATTYEQYF	TGCAGTGCAACAACCTACGAGCAGTACTTC